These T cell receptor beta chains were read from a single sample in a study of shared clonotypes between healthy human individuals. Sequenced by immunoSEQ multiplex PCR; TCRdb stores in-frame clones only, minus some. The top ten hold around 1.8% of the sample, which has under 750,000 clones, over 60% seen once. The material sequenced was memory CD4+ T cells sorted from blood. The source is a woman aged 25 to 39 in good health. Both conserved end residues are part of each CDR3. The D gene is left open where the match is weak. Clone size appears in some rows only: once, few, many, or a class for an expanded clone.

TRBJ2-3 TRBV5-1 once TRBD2 TGCGCCAGCAGCTTGTCTTGGACTAGTCAGACAGATACGCAGTATTTT CASSLSWTSQTDTQYF
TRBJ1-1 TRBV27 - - TGTGCCAGCAGCCAAATGGGAGGCTCCACTGAAGCTTTCTTT CASSQMGGSTEAFF
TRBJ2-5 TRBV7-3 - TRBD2 TGTGCCAGCAGTTTAAGCGGGAGGGCCGGTTTTGAGACCCAGTACTTC CASSLSGRAGFETQYF
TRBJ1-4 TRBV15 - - TGTGCCACCAGCAGAGATGGACAGTTAAATGAAAAACTGTTTTTT CATSRDGQLNEKLFF
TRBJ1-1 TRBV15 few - TGTGCCACCAGCAGGGGAGGAGCCGGGACATACGAAGCTTTCTTT CATSRGGAGTYEAFF
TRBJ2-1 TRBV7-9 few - TGTGCCAGCAGTCCCGGCGGTGGTTCCCGGGAGCAGTTCTTC CASSPGGGSREQFF
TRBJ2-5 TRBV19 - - TGTGCCAGTAGCGACCCAGTGGCCCAAGAGACCCAGTACTTC CASSDPVAQETQYF
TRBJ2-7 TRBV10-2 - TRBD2 TGCGCCAGCAGTGTGGTGGGTAGCGGGGGGTCTTCAGAGCAGTACTTC CASSVVGSGGSSEQYF
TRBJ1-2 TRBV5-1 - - TGCGCCAGCAGCTGGATCGGAACAGGCGAAAACTATGGCTACACCTTC CASSWIGTGENYGYTF
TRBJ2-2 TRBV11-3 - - TGTGCCAGCAGCTATCTAAGGGGCACCGGGGAGCTGTTTTTT CASSYLRGTGELFF
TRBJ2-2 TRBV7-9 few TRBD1 TGTGCCAGCAGCTCCTCGACAGGGTCGAACACCGGGGAGCTGTTTTTT CASSSSTGSNTGELFF
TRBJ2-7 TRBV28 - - TGTGCCAGCAGCTGGGCGGGCAGCTCCTACGAGCAGTACTTC CASSWAGSSYEQYF
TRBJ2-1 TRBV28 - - TGTGCCAGCAGATCAAGGGCTAGGGGGCAGTTCTTC CASRSRARGQFF
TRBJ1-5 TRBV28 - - TGTGCCAGCAGAGCCCTTCTTTGGGAGAATCAGCCCCAGCATTTT CASRALLWENQPQHF
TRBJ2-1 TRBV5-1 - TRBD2 TGCGCCAGCAGCTTGTCTCCCAGGGCTAGCGGGAGGATCGGCGAGCAGTTCTTC CASSLSPRASGRIGEQFF
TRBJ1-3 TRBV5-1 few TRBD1 TGCGCCAGCAGCACCGGGACAGAAGGAAACACCATATATTTT CASSTGTEGNTIYF